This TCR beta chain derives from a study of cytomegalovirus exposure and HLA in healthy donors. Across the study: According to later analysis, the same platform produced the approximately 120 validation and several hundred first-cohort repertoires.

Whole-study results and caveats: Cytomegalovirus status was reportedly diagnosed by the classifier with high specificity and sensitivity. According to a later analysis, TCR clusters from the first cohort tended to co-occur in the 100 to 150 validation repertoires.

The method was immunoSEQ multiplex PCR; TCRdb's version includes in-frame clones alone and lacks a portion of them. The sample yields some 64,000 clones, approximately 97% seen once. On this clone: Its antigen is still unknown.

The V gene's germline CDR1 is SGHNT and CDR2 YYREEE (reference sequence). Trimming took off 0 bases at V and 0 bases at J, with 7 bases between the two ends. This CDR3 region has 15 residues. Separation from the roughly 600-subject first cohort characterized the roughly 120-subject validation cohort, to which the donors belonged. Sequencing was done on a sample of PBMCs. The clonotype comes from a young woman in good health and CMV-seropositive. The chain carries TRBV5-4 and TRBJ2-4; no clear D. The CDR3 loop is CASSLAGTAKNIQYF. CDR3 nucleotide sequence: TGTGCCAGCAGCTTGGCGGGTACAGCCAAAAACATTCAGTACTTC.